A selection of T cell receptor beta chains follows, all from one sample in a study of blood T cells in healthy people across ages. MiXCR, run by TCRdb on the 5' RACE reads, gives a single entry per CDR3 protein. The profile shows 1,300,000 or so distinct CDR3 sequences, 45% to 70% of them singletons. The sequenced material came from blood. The receptors derive from a man younger than 35 in good health. The CDR3 runs from the conserved cysteine through the conserved F or W. D genes are given only for firm matches. Clone size, where shown, is once, few, many, or a class for clones that have expanded.

size: NA
D: TRBD1
J: TRBJ2-3
V: TRBV29-1
DNA: TGCAGCGTTCGTCCGAGGGATTGGAGACAGGGGGGTTCAGATACGCAGTATTTT
CDR3: CSVRPRDWRQGGSDTQYF

size: NA
D: TRBD2
J: TRBJ2-7
V: TRBV11-2
DNA: TGTGCCAGCAGCTCACTAGCGCACTTTTACAATGAGCAGTACTTC
CDR3: CASSSLAHFYNEQYF

size: NA
D: TRBD1
J: TRBJ2-1
V: TRBV7-9
DNA: TGTGCCAGCAGCCTAGTTGGGACAGACTACAATGAGCAGTTCTTC
CDR3: CASSLVGTDYNEQFF

size: NA
D: NA
J: TRBJ2-3
V: TRBV20-1
DNA: TGCAGTAGCAGGGGAGGAGATACGCAGTATTTT
CDR3: CSSRGGDTQYF

size: once
D: NA
J: TRBJ1-1
V: TRBV5-1
DNA: TGCGCCAGCAGCTTGGAAAGGGGCGGGACTGAAGCTTTCTTT
CDR3: CASSLERGGTEAFF

size: NA
D: NA
J: TRBJ1-4
V: TRBV11-2
DNA: TGTGCCAGCAGCTTAGTTTACCCTGGAGAAAAACTGTTTTTT
CDR3: CASSLVYPGEKLFF

size: NA
D: NA
J: TRBJ1-1
V: TRBV12-3/TRBV12-4
DNA: TGTGCCAGCAGTTTAGGGGGGACGGGGGGAACTGAAGCTTTCTTT
CDR3: CASSLGGTGGTEAFF

size: NA
D: NA
J: TRBJ2-5
V: TRBV28
DNA: TGTGCCAGCAGATTACAGGTTGGAGAGACCCAGTACTTC
CDR3: CASRLQVGETQYF

size: NA
D: NA
J: TRBJ2-5
V: TRBV4-1
DNA: TGCGCCAGCAGCCAAGTTAGGGGCAGCACAGGGGAGACCCAGTACTTC
CDR3: CASSQVRGSTGETQYF

size: NA
D: NA
J: TRBJ2-7
V: TRBV10-3
DNA: TGTGCCATCAGTGATAATGAATACAATGAGCAGTACTTC
CDR3: CAISDNEYNEQYF

size: NA
D: TRBD1
J: TRBJ1-1
V: TRBV4-2
DNA: TGTGCCAGCAGCCAGGAAACCGGGACAGGGCCCGGCACTGAAGCTTTCTTT
CDR3: CASSQETGTGPGTEAFF

size: few
D: NA
J: TRBJ2-7
V: TRBV29-1
DNA: TGCAGCGTTGAAGAGGCGCAGGGCGGGTACGAGCAGTACTTC
CDR3: CSVEEAQGGYEQYF

size: NA
D: NA
J: TRBJ1-2
V: TRBV27
DNA: TGTGCCAGCAGACCTACAGGGCCGGACTATGGCTACACCTTC
CDR3: CASRPTGPDYGYTF

size: NA
D: NA
J: TRBJ2-7
V: TRBV7-9
DNA: TGTGCCAGCAGTTTAGGGGGGCTTGAGCAGTACTTC
CDR3: CASSLGGLEQYF

size: NA
D: NA
J: TRBJ1-1
V: TRBV6-5
DNA: TGTGCCAGCAGTTACGGAGGTTTCACTGAAGCTTTCTTT
CDR3: CASSYGGFTEAFF

size: NA
D: NA
J: TRBJ2-6
V: TRBV12-3/TRBV12-4
DNA: TGTGCCAGCAGTTTAATGATTTTCCGCTCTGGGGCCAACGTCCTGACTTTC
CDR3: CASSLMIFRSGANVLTF

size: NA
D: NA
J: TRBJ2-7
V: TRBV19
DNA: TGTGCCAGTAGTATGCAGCGGGACACATACGAGCAGTACTTC
CDR3: CASSMQRDTYEQYF